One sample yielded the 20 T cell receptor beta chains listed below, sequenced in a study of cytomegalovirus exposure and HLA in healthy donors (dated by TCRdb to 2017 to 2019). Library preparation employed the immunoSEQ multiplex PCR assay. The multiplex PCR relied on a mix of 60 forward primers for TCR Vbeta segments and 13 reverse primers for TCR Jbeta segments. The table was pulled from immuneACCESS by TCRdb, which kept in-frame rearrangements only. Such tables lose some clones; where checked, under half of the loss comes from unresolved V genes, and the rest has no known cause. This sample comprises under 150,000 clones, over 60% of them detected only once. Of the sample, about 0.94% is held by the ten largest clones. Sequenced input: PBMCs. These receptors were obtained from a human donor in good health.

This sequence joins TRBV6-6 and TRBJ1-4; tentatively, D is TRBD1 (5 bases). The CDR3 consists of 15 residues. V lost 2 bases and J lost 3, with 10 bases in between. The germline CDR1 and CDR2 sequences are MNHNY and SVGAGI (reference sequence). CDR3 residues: CASSYRGKANEKLFF. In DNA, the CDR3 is TGTGCCAGCAGTTACCGGGGGAAGGCTAATGAAAAACTGTTTTTT.

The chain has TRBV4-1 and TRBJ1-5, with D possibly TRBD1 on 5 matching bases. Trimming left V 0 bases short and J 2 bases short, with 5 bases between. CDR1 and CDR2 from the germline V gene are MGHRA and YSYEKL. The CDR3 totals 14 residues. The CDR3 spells CASSQEGGNQPQHF. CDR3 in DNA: TGCGCCAGCAGCCAAGAAGGGGGCAATCAGCCCCAGCATTTT.

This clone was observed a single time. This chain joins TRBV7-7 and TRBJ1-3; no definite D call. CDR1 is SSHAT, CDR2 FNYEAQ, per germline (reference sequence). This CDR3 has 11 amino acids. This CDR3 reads CAIHRGNTIYF. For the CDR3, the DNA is TGTGCTATCCATCGGGGAAACACCATATATTTT.

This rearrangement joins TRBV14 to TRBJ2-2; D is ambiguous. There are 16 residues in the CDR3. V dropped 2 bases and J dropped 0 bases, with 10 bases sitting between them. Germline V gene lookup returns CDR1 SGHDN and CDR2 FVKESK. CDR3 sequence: CASSQSYFANTGELFF. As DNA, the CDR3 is TGTGCCAGCAGCCAATCTTACTTTGCGAACACCGGGGAGCTGTTTTTT.

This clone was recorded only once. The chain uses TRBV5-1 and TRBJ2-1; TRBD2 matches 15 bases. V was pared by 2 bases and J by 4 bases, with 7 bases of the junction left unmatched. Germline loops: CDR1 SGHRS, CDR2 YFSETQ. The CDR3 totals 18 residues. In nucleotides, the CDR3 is TGCGCCAGCAGCTTTGGGACTAGCGGGGGGAGTCTGTACAATGAGCAGTTCTTC. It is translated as CASSFGTSGGSLYNEQFF.

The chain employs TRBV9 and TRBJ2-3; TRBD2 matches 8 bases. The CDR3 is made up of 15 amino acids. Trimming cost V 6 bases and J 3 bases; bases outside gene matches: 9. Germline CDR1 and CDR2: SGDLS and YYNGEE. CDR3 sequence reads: CASKLSGGGTDTQYF. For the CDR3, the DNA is TGTGCCAGCAAACTGTCCGGGGGGGGGACAGATACGCAGTATTTT.

CDR3 region: CSVASGGFNEQFF. CDR3 bases: TGCAGCGTAGCTAGCGGGGGATTCAATGAGCAGTTCTTC. The rearrangement joins TRBV29-1 to TRBJ2-1; 10 bases agree with TRBD2. The germline gives CDR1 SQVTM, CDR2 ANQGSEA. Trimming cost V 6 bases and J 6 bases; bases outside gene matches: 5. This CDR3 has 13 residues.

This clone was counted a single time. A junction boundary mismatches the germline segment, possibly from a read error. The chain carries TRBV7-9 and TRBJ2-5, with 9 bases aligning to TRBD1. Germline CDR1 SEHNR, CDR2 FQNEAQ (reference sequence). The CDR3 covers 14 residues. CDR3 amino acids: CSSSSGGQGRTQYF. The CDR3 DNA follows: TGTTCCAGCAGCTCGGGGGGACAGGGACGGACCCAGTACTTC.

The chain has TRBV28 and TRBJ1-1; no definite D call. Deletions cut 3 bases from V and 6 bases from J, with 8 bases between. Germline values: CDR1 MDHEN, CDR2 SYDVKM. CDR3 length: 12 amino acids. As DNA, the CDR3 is TGTGCCAGCAGTTTGAGCGGTTCTGAAGCTTTCTTT. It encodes CASSLSGSEAFF.

The CDR3 protein is CASSFIPSGGELFF. The CDR3 DNA follows: TGTGCCAGCAGTTTCATCCCTAGCGGCGGGGAGCTGTTTTTT. The chain combines TRBV28 with TRBJ2-2, with 7 nucleotides matching TRBD2. The germline gives CDR1 MDHEN, CDR2 SYDVKM. V trimming: 3 bases; J trimming: 7 bases; junction bases outside the gene matches: 5. The CDR3 contains 14 residues.

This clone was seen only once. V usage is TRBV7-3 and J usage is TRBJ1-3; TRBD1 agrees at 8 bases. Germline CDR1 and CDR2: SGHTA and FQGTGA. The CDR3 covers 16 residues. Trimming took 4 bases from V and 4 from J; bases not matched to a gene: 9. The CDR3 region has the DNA TGTGCCAGCAGCTCCGGACAGGGCGGTTACGGAAACACCATATATTTT. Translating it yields CASSSGQGGYGNTIYF.

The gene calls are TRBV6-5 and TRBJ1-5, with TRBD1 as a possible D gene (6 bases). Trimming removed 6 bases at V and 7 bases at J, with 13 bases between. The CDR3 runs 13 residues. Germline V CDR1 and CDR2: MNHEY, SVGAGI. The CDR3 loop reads CASRTGLGQPQHF. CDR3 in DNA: TGTGCCAGCAGGACAGGACTTGGACAGCCCCAGCATTTT.

The DNA of the CDR3 is TGTGCCAGCAGTTCAGCCGGGTTAGAAGCAACTAATGAAAAACTGTTTTTT. It yields the protein CASSSAGLEATNEKLFF. V is TRBV28 and J is TRBJ1-4; no reliable D call. The germline V gene encodes CDR1 MDHEN and CDR2 SYDVKM. The V end lost 4 bases, the J end lost 0 bases, and 15 bases lay between the germline ends. This CDR3 is 17 amino acids long.

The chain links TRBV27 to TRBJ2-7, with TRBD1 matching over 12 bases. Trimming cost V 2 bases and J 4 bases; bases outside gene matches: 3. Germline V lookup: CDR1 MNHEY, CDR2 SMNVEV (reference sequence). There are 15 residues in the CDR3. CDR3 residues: CASSLGTGGMYEQYF. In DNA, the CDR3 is TGTGCCAGCAGTTTAGGGACAGGGGGCATGTACGAGCAGTACTTC.

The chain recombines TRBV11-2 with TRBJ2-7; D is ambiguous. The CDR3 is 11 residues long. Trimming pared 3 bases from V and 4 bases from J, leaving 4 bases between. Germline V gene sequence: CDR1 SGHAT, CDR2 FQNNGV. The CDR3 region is CASSFSYEQYF. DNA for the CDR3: TGTGCCAGCAGCTTTAGTTACGAGCAGTACTTC.

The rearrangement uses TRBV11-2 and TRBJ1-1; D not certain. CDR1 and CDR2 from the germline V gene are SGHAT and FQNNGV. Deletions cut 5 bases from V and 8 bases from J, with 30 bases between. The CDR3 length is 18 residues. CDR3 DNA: TGTGCCAGCAGCCTCAAGCTTGAGTTTGAATCGATCGTTGAAGAAGCTTTCTTT. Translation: CASSLKLEFESIVEEAFF.

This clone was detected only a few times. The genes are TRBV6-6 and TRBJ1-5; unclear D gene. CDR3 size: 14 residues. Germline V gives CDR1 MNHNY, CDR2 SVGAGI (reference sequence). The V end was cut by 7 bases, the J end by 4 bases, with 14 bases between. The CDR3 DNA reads TGTGCCAGCATGTCGTCCGCGGAGAATCAGCCCCAGCATTTT. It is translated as CASMSSAENQPQHF.

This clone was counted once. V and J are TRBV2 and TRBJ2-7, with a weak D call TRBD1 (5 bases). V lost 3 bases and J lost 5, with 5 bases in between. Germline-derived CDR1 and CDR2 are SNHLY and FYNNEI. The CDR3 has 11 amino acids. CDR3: CASSETDEQYF. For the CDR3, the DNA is TGTGCCAGCAGTGAGACAGACGAGCAGTACTTC.

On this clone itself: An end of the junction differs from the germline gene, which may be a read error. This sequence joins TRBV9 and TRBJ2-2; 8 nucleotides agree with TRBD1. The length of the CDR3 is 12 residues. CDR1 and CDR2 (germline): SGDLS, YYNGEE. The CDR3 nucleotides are TGTGCCAGCAGCCACCCGGGACAGGAGGTGTTTTTT. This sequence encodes CASSHPGQEVFF.

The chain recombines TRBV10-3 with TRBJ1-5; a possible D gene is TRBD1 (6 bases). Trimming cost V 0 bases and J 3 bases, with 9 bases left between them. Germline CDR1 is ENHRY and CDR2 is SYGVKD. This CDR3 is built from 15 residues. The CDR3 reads CAISESDSLNQPQHF. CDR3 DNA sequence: TGTGCCATCAGTGAGTCGGACAGTCTCAATCAGCCCCAGCATTTT.